This T cell receptor beta chain was sequenced in a study of human T cells and chemical hapten exposure. Study details: Patch tests applied 0.01% DPC to the upper back, read at 6 days.

Time point indicated: patch test 2, 6 weeks after DPC sensitization. The treatment here: therapeutic diphenylcyclopropenone sensitization with weekly scalp DPC. Prior to each patch test being applied, blood was drawn. Whole blood that had not been fractionated was the source of extracted total RNA. How the authors handled the data: Between 23,224 and 690,600 TCRs appeared in each sample, and the median stood at 95,638. TCRdb re-derived calls from the RACE reads in MiXCR, one entry per CDR3 protein. What appears here as the V and J calls and clone size reflects TCRdb's work, not the paper's. Among around 360,000 distinct CDR3 sequences, about 6.3% were seen once, and the ten largest hold 5% to 6%. The V gene lost 7 bases and the J gene lost 1 base, with 12 bases spanning the gap. The CDR3 has 14 amino acids. Germline V lookup: CDR1 MDHEN, CDR2 SYDVKM.

This specimen was whole blood, taken in connection with sensitization to the hapten diphenylcyclopropenone (DPC). This sequence originates from a woman under 30 with alopecia areata. Some clones in this sample may be carry-over from other donors' samples. The chain links TRBV28 to TRBJ2-3; possibly TRBD2 for D (6 bases). As DNA, the CDR3 is TGTGCCAGCATCCCCCCGGGGGGCACAGATACGCAGTATTTT. Translated, it gives CASIPPGGTDTQYF.